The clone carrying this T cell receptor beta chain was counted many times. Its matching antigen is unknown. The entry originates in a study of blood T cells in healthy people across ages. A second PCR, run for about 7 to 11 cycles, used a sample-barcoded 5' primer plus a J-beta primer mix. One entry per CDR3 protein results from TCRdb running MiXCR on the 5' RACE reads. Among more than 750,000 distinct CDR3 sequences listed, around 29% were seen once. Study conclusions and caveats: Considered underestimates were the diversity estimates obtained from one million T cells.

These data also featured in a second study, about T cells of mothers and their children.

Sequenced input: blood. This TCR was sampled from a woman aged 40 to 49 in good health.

The CDR3 DNA reads as TGTGCCAGCAGCCTGAGTAGCGGGGGGGACACCTACAATGAGCAGTTCTTC. Amino acid sequence: CASSLSSGGDTYNEQFF. The chain has TRBV11-1 and TRBJ2-1; 11 bases agree with TRBD2. Germline CDR1 is SGHAT and CDR2 is FQDESV (reference sequence). CDR3 length: 17 amino acids. Trimming took 5 bases from V and 2 from J; bases not matched to a gene: 8.